Presented here are 21 T cell receptor beta chains from one specimen sequenced in a study of a mutant IDH1 vaccine in newly diagnosed glioma. Only in-frame clones appear in the TCRdb table, and some are missing; sequencing was by immunoSEQ multiplex PCR. This sample has about 33,000 clones; over 75% occur once, and the top ten carry 2% to 3%. Time point in this sample: week 23, last vaccination. A single vaccine dose contained 300 ug of mutant IDH1 20-mer peptide, and topical imiquimod was used with it. These receptors have no identified antigens. Sequencing used PBMCs, obtained from a glioma patient whose treatment included an IDH1 peptide vaccine. These receptors were collected from a man aged 35-49 years with glioma.

This chain uses TRBV5-6 with TRBJ2-1; D is uncertain. V lost 1 base, J lost 4 bases, and 15 bases lay in between. Germline lookup yields CDR1 SGHDT and CDR2 YYEEEE. This CDR3 has 16 amino acids. DNA for the CDR3: TGTGCCAGCAGCTTGCGTAAGCAGACCTTTTACAATGAGCAGTTCTTC. It yields the protein CASSLRKQTFYNEQFF. The full variable domain, rest sourced from reference TRBV5-6 and TRBJ2-1, is DAGVTQSPTHLIKTRGQQVTLRCSPKSGHDTVSWYQQALGQGPQFIFQYYEEEERQRGNFPDRFSGHQFPNYSSELNVNALLLGDSALYLCASSLRKQTFYNEQFFGPGTRLTVL.

This clone was found a few times. The chain carries TRBV5-4 and TRBJ2-1, with 7 bases lining up with TRBD1. The CDR3 spans 15 residues. Germline lookup yields CDR1 SGHNT and CDR2 YYREEE (reference sequence). V gave up 1 base and J gave up 2 bases; unmatched junction bases: 3. The CDR3 spells CASSLTGVAYNEQFF. The CDR3 bases are TGTGCCAGCAGCTTGACAGGGGTGGCCTACAATGAGCAGTTCTTC.

This chain joins TRBV11-2 and TRBJ2-3; 8 nucleotides line up with TRBD2. The length of the CDR3 is 19 residues. The germline V gene has CDR1 SGHAT and CDR2 FQNNGV. The J segment lost 2 bases and the V segment lost 2 bases, leaving 15 bases of the junction unmatched. The CDR3 is CASSLRGVMREDYTDTQYF. As DNA, the CDR3 is TGTGCCAGCAGCTTAAGGGGGGTGATGCGGGAGGACTACACAGATACGCAGTATTTT.

The chain combines TRBV2 with TRBJ2-5; D possibly corresponds to TRBD2 (6 bases). The V gene lost 4 bases and the J gene lost 5 bases, with 17 bases spanning the gap. The germline V gene encodes CDR1 SNHLY and CDR2 FYNNEI. This CDR3 is built from 15 residues. CDR3 loop: CASSVRRARRETQYF. The CDR3 nucleotides read TGTGCCAGCAGTGTAAGGAGGGCCAGGAGGGAGACCCAGTACTTC.

The V and J genes are TRBV10-2 and TRBJ1-5; a possible D gene is TRBD1 (6 bases). This CDR3 region has 15 residues. The V gene's germline CDR1 is WSHSY and CDR2 SAAADI. The V and J ends lost 6 bases and 0 bases respectively, with 12 bases between them. CDR3 nucleotides: TGCGCCAGCAGCCTGACAGGCTATAGCAATCAGCCCCAGCATTTT. It is translated as CASSLTGYSNQPQHF.

The gene calls are TRBV4-1 and TRBJ1-2; perhaps TRBD1 as D (5 bases). The CDR3 length is 16 residues. The V end lost 0 bases, the J end lost 5 bases, and 16 bases lay between the germline ends. From germline, CDR1 is MGHRA and CDR2 YSYEKL. The CDR3 region is CASSQEPEGGGYGYTF. CDR3 DNA sequence: TGCGCCAGCAGCCAAGAACCCGAGGGCGGGGGTTATGGCTACACCTTC.

The chain recombines TRBV28 with TRBJ1-2; 9 nucleotides line up with TRBD1. The germline V gene encodes CDR1 MDHEN and CDR2 SYDVKM. The CDR3 covers 14 residues. V was pared by 0 bases and J by 4 bases, with 0 bases of the junction left unmatched. CDR3 DNA sequence: TGTGCCAGCAGTTTATGGACAGGGGGCTATGGCTACACCTTC. Translated, it gives CASSLWTGGYGYTF.

The chain carries TRBV28 and TRBJ2-1; either TRBD1 or TRBD2 may fit D (6 bases each). Between the trimmed V and J ends, which lost 6 bases and 0 bases, there was a span of 12 bases. The CDR3 runs 15 residues. CDR1 is MDHEN, CDR2 SYDVKM, per germline. The CDR3 region has the DNA TGTGCCAGCAGAATAGGGGGGAGCTCCTACAATGAGCAGTTCTTC. Its translation is CASRIGGSSYNEQFF.

The V and J genes are TRBV7-9 and TRBJ1-6; D is undetermined. The CDR3 spans 16 residues. Germline V gives CDR1 SEHNR, CDR2 FQNEAQ (reference sequence). Trimming took off 5 bases at V and 9 bases at J, with 20 bases between the two ends. DNA for the CDR3: TGTGCCAGCAGCAAGACGGTGTTAGGTCCTAGTTCACCCCTCCACTTT. Protein sequence: CASSKTVLGPSSPLHF. Together with reference TRBV7-9 and TRBJ1-6, the CDR3 gives the full variable domain: DTGVSQNPRHKITKRGQNVTFRCDPISEHNRLYWYRQTLGQGPEFLTYFQNEAQLEKSRLLSDRFSAERPKGSFSTLEIQRTEQGDSAMYLCASSKTVLGPSSPLHFGNGTRLTVT.

The chain couples TRBV6-5 to TRBJ1-1, with D perhaps TRBD1 (6 bases). V gave up 5 bases and J gave up 10 bases, with 23 bases separating them. CDR1 MNHEY and CDR2 SVGAGI come from the germline V gene. This CDR3 is built from 15 residues. The CDR3 protein is CASSPEGGTLVSAFF. In nucleotides, the CDR3 is TGTGCCAGCAGTCCGGAAGGGGGGACGTTGGTCTCAGCTTTCTTT.

The chain couples TRBV9 to TRBJ2-2; D may be TRBD1 (6 bases). The germline gives CDR1 SGDLS, CDR2 YYNGEE. This CDR3 comprises 13 residues. Trimming stripped 3 bases from V and 7 bases from J, with 10 bases between. CDR3 sequence: CASSGQGIGELFF. DNA for the CDR3: TGTGCCAGCAGCGGGCAGGGGATCGGGGAGCTGTTTTTT. The full variable domain, its missing parts supplied by reference TRBV9 and TRBJ2-2, is DSGVTQTPKHLITATGQRVTLRCSPRSGDLSVYWYQQSLDQGLQFLIQYYNGEERAKGNILERFSAQQFPDLHSELNLSSLELGDSALYFCASSGQGIGELFFGEGSRLTVL.

The chain carries TRBV14 and TRBJ2-3; 13 bases line up with TRBD2. The J segment lost 3 bases and the V segment lost 8 bases, leaving 5 bases of the junction unmatched. The CDR3 runs 15 residues. The germline gives CDR1 SGHDN, CDR2 FVKESK. The chain's CDR3 is CASGQGLAGTDTQYF. The CDR3 nucleotides read TGTGCCAGCGGACAGGGACTAGCGGGAACAGATACGCAGTATTTT.

The chain uses TRBV28 and TRBJ1-3; D might be TRBD1 (5 bases). This CDR3 region has 11 residues. The V gene's germline CDR1 is MDHEN and CDR2 SYDVKM. V shed 9 bases and J shed 6 bases, with 9 bases lying between them. CDR3 residues: CASYRLNTIYF. CDR3 sequence (DNA): TGTGCCAGTTACAGGTTAAACACCATATATTTT.

V gene TRBV9 combines with J gene TRBJ2-3; D is unclear. The CDR3 length is 15 residues. The germline V and J ends were trimmed by 0 bases and 2 bases, with 10 bases remaining between them. The germline V gene has CDR1 SGDLS and CDR2 YYNGEE. The CDR3 sequence: CASSVDAAITDTQYF. CDR3 DNA: TGTGCCAGCAGCGTAGACGCAGCCATCACAGATACGCAGTATTTT.

In this sample, this clone turned up once. This chain uses TRBV5-5 with TRBJ1-1; D may be TRBD1 (5 bases). The V gene lost 0 bases and the J gene lost 1 base, with 13 bases spanning the gap. There are 16 residues in the CDR3. CDR1 is SGHKS and CDR2 is YYEKEE in the germline V gene (reference sequence). CDR3 coding DNA: TGTGCCAGCAGCTTGGCCAGGGACCCTCGGAACACTGAAGCTTTCTTT. Translation: CASSLARDPRNTEAFF. Combining the CDR3 with reference TRBV5-5 and TRBJ1-1 gives the whole variable domain DAGVTQSPTHLIKTRGQQVTLRCSPISGHKSVSWYQQVLGQGPQFIFQYYEKEERGRGNFPDRFSARQFPNYSSELNVNALLLGDSALYLCASSLARDPRNTEAFFGQGTRLTVV.

The rearrangement links TRBV14 to TRBJ2-2; weak D call: TRBD1 (5 bases). The CDR3 contains 14 residues. Germline values: CDR1 SGHDN, CDR2 FVKESK. V was pared by 3 bases and J by 5 bases, with 10 bases between. CDR3 DNA sequence: TGTGCCAGCAGCCATCGACAGTTTACCGGGGAGCTGTTTTTT. Protein sequence: CASSHRQFTGELFF.

The genes are TRBV19 and TRBJ1-2, with TRBD1 matching 7 bases. CDR3 length: 17 residues. CDR1 and CDR2 from the germline V gene are LNHDA and SQIVND (reference sequence). Trimming at V came to 3 bases and at J to 0 bases, leaving 10 bases not matched to a gene. Written as DNA, the CDR3 is TGTGCCAGTAGTATCGGGGACAGCGACTACTCTAACTATGGCTACACCTTC. This gives the protein CASSIGDSDYSNYGYTF.

This chain uses TRBV4-3 with TRBJ1-1; 9 bases fit TRBD1. CDR3 length: 15 residues. CDR1 and CDR2 from the germline V gene are LGHNA and YSLEER. The J segment lost 1 base and the V segment lost 4 bases, leaving 4 bases of the junction unmatched. The CDR3 nucleotides read TGCGCCAGCAGCCGGGGGACAGGGCGGAACACTGAAGCTTTCTTT. Translation gives CASSRGTGRNTEAFF.

V and J are TRBV5-1 and TRBJ2-5; D is perhaps TRBD1 (5 bases). The V and J ends lost 0 bases and 5 bases respectively, with 8 bases between them. The CDR3 has 13 amino acids. Germline-derived CDR1 and CDR2 are SGHRS and YFSETQ. CDR3 amino acids: CASSLDWGETQYF. The CDR3 DNA reads as TGCGCCAGCAGCTTGGATTGGGGCGAGACCCAGTACTTC.

The V gene is TRBV19, the J gene TRBJ1-5; D is undetermined. CDR1 and CDR2 from the germline V gene are LNHDA and SQIVND (reference sequence). V gave up 4 bases and J gave up 5 bases, with 9 bases separating them. The CDR3 length is 13 residues. This CDR3 reads CASSNRVDQPQHF. The CDR3 coding sequence is TGTGCCAGTAGTAATAGGGTAGATCAGCCCCAGCATTTT.

This clone was counted once. This sequence joins TRBV19 and TRBJ1-1; D is uncertain. Trimming cost V 4 bases and J 0 bases, with 6 bases left between them. This CDR3 has 13 residues. Germline V lookup: CDR1 LNHDA, CDR2 SQIVND (reference sequence). DNA for the CDR3: TGTGCCAGTAGTACATGGATGAACACTGAAGCTTTCTTT. This sequence encodes CASSTWMNTEAFF.